Each of the 7 T cell receptor beta chains below was sequenced from the same sample in a study of radiation and T cells in renal cell carcinoma. Time point in this sample: blood 4 weeks post-SBRT, at nephrectomy. Specified treatment: 15 Gy SBRT to primary tumor, nephrectomy 4 weeks later. The method was immunoSEQ multiplex PCR; TCRdb's version includes in-frame clones alone and lacks a portion of them. The sample shows 120,000 to 150,000 clones, 86% of them seen only once. This sample comprised blood, obtained from a patient whose treatment included radiotherapy and nephrectomy. The receptors originated from a woman between 45 and 60 years old with renal cell carcinoma.

The chain links TRBV7-2 to TRBJ2-7, with D possibly being TRBD1 or TRBD2 (5 bases each). Germline CDR1 reads SGHTA; CDR2 reads FQGNSA. This CDR3 has 15 amino acids. V was cut by 5 bases and J by 3 bases, with 17 bases left in between. CDR3 region: CASSLSSGASYEQYF. The CDR3, as DNA: TGTGCCAGCAGCCTTTCGTCCGGGGCGAGCTACGAGCAGTACTTC.

V gene TRBV18 combines with J gene TRBJ2-7, with D possibly TRBD1 on 5 matching bases. CDR3 length equals 13 residues. Germline lookup yields CDR1 KGHSH and CDR2 LQKENI. The V and J ends lost 0 bases and 12 bases respectively, with 15 bases between them. The DNA of the CDR3 is TGTGCCAGCTCACCACCGTCTGCGAGACAGACGTACTTC. As protein: CASSPPSARQTYF.

V usage is TRBV7-2 and J usage is TRBJ2-6; 8 bases map to TRBD2. V gave up 6 bases and J gave up 3 bases; unmatched junction bases: 13. This CDR3 contains 18 residues. Germline-derived CDR1 and CDR2 are SGHTA and FQGNSA. The DNA for the CDR3 is TGTGCCAGCAGTCCCCGTAGTAGCGGGGTCGGTGGGGCCAACGTCCTGACTTTC. Translated: CASSPRSSGVGGANVLTF.

V gene TRBV27 combines with J gene TRBJ2-7, with a possible D match to TRBD2 (5 bases). The CDR3 is 15 residues long. The germline V gene encodes CDR1 MNHEY and CDR2 SMNVEV (reference sequence). Trimming took 0 bases from V and 2 from J, leaving 11 bases between them. As DNA, the CDR3 is TGTGCCAGCAGTTTATCCGACGGGATCACCTACGAGCAGTACTTC. Translated, it gives CASSLSDGITYEQYF.

This clone was seen a handful of times. The chain employs TRBV5-1 and TRBJ2-7; TRBD1 matches 7 bases. This CDR3 comprises 16 residues. Germline CDR1 reads SGHRS; CDR2 reads YFSETQ. With V trimmed by 3 bases and J by 7 bases, 16 bases remained unmatched. As DNA, the CDR3 is TGCGCCAGCAGCTCGGAACCAGGACAGGTCAGGGAGGAGCAGTACTTC. It codes for CASSSEPGQVREEQYF.

CDR3 sequence: CASSLRQDYEQYF. The CDR3 DNA reads TGTGCCAGCAGCTTGAGACAGGACTACGAGCAGTACTTC. This chain links TRBV7-2 with TRBJ2-7; D might be TRBD1 (6 bases). This CDR3 is 13 amino acids long. V was cut by 3 bases and J by 3 bases, with 9 bases left in between. Germline values: CDR1 SGHTA, CDR2 FQGNSA.

CDR3: CASSFQRASTDTQYF. The CDR3, as DNA: TGTGCCAGCAGCTTTCAGCGCGCTAGCACAGATACGCAGTATTTT. V usage is TRBV11-2 and J usage is TRBJ2-3; D gene ambiguous. There are 15 residues in the CDR3. Per germline, CDR1 SGHAT and CDR2 FQNNGV. Trimming stripped 3 bases from V and 0 bases from J, with 10 bases between.